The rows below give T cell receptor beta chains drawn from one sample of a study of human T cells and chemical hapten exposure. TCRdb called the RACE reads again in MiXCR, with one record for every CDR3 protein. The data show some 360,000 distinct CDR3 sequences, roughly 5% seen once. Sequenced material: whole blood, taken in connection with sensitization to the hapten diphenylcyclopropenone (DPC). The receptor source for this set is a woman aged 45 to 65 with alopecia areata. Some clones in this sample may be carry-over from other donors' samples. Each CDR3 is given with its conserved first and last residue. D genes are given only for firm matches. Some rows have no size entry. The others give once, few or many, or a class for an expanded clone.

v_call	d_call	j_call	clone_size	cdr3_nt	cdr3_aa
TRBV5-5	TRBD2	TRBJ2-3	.	TGTGCCAGCAGCCCCCCCCTAGCGGGAAGCACAGATACGCAGTATTTT	CASSPPLAGSTDTQYF
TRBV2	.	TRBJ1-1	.	TGTGCCAGCACCGCCGGGCCGAACACTGAAGCTTTCTTT	CASTAGPNTEAFF
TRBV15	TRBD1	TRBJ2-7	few	TGTGCCACCAGCAGAGAAGGTGGACAGGAGCGGTACGAGCAGTACTTC	CATSREGGQERYEQYF
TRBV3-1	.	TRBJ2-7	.	TGTGCCAGCAGCCATGGAGCTGACTACGAGCAGTACTTC	CASSHGADYEQYF
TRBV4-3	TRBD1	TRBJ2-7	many	TGCGCCAGCAGCCAGAGACCCGAGACAGGGTACGAGCAGTACTTC	CASSQRPETGYEQYF
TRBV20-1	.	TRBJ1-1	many	TGCAGTGCGACTGACAGAATGAACACTGAAGCTTTCTTT	CSATDRMNTEAFF
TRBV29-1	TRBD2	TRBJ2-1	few	TGCAGCGCCCGGCTAGCGGGTTACAATGAGCAGTTCTTC	CSARLAGYNEQFF
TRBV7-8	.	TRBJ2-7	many	TGTGCCAGCGGGCCCGGACGTACGAGCTCCTACGAGCAGTACTTC	CASGPGRTSSYEQYF
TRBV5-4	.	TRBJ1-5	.	TGTGCCAGCAGCTTGGACAGCCATCAGCCCCGGCATTTT	CASSLDSHQPRHF
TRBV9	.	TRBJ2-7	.	TGTGCCAGCAGCCCACCCGACGACAGCTCCTACGAGCAGTACTTC	CASSPPDDSSYEQYF
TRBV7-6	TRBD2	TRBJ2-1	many	TGTGCCAGCAGCTCGGGACTAGGACCCTACAATGAGCAGTTCTTC	CASSSGLGPYNEQFF
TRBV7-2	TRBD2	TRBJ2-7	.	TGTGCCAGCAGCCCCCAGCGGGGGGCTGGTTACGAGCAGTACTTC	CASSPQRGAGYEQYF
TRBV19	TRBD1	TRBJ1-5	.	TGTGCCAGTTTAGGACAGGGGGCCCAGCCCCAGCATTTT	CASLGQGAQPQHF
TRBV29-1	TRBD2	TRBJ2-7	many	TGCAGCGTTGAAGCCAATAGCGGGAGGAATAACGAGCAGTACTTC	CSVEANSGRNNEQYF
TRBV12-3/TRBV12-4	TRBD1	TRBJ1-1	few	TGTGCCAGCAGTTTTATCGGGACAGCTAACACTGAAGCTTTCTTT	CASSFIGTANTEAFF
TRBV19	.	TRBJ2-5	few	TGTGCCAGTAGTATTGCCGGCCAAGAGACCCAGTACTTC	CASSIAGQETQYF
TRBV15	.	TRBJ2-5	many	TGTGCCACCAGCAGAGAACCAACAGTAGGGACCCAGTACTTC	CATSREPTVGTQYF
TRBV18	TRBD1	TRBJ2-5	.	TGTGCCACTCGGACAGGGGCGGACGAGACCCAGTACTTC	CATRTGADETQYF
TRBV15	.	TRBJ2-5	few	TGTGCCACCAGCGGTTGGGCGGGGTTGGAAGAGACCCAGTACTTC	CATSGWAGLEETQYF
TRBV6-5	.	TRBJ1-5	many	TGTGCCAGCAGTTACGTCCAGTGGGGCCAGCCCCAGCATTTT	CASSYVQWGQPQHF
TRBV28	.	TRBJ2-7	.	TGTGCCAGCAGTTTACAACAGCTATACTCCTACGAGCAGTACTTC	CASSLQQLYSYEQYF
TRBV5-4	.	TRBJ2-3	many	TGTGCCAGCAGCTTGAACTTGCAGACCGATACGCAGTATTTT	CASSLNLQTDTQYF
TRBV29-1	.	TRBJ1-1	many	TGCAGCGTTGAGTACATCACGGTTCAAGGGGTTCGCGAAGCTTTCTTT	CSVEYITVQGVREAFF
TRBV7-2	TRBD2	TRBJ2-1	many	TGTGCCAGCGGACTAGCGGGTGTCAAGCGTAATGAGCAGTTCTTC	CASGLAGVKRNEQFF
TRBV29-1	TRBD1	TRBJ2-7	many	TGCAGCGTTGGGAGGACAGGTTTCTCCTACGAGCAGTACTTC	CSVGRTGFSYEQYF
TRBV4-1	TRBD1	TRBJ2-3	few	TGCGCCAGCAGCCAATGGGGACAGGGGGCTAGCTCAGGAGATACGCAGTATTTT	CASSQWGQGASSGDTQYF
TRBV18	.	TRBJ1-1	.	TGTGCCAGCTCACCACGGCTCAGCGGCACTGAAGCTTTCTTT	CASSPRLSGTEAFF
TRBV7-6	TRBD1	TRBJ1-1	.	TGTGCCAGCAGCTTAGACGGGACAGGGAGAGACACTGAAGCTTTCTTT	CASSLDGTGRDTEAFF
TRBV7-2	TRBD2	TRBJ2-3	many	TGTGCCAGCAGGCGGGGGGGCCTGCTAGATACGCAGTATTTT	CASRRGGLLDTQYF
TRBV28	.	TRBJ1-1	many	TGTGCCAGCAGTCTTAGTGGGAATCAAGCTTTCTTT	CASSLSGNQAFF
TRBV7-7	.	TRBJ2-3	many	TGTGCCAGCAGCTTAGGGCTGGACAGTAGCACAGATACGCAGTATTTT	CASSLGLDSSTDTQYF
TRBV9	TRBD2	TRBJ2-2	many	TGTGCCAGCAGCACCTCTAGCGGGGGGGCTACCGGGGAGCTGTTTTTT	CASSTSSGGATGELFF
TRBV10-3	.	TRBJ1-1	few	TGTGCCATCAGTGATGACGGGAGGGGAGGGTACACTGAAGCTTTCTTT	CAISDDGRGGYTEAFF
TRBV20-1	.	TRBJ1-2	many	TGCAGTGCTAGAAACTATGGCTACACCTTC	CSARNYGYTF
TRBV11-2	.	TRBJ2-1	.	TGTGCCAGCCTACAAGGGGAGGAGCAGTTCTTC	CASLQGEEQFF
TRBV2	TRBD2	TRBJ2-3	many	TGTGCCAGCAGTAGGGGAGGGACGACAGATACGCAGTATTTT	CASSRGGTTDTQYF
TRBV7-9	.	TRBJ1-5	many	TGTGCCAGCAGCGACGGGTGGAGCAATCAGCCCCAGCATTTT	CASSDGWSNQPQHF
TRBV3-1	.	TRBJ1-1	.	TGTGCCAGCAGCCAAGATCTAAGCAGACGGAAGACAAGAGCTTTCTTT	CASSQDLSRRKTRAFF
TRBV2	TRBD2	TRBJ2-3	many	TGTGCCAGCAGTGAAACTAGCGGGAGCATAGATACGCAGTATTTT	CASSETSGSIDTQYF
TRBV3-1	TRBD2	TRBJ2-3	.	TGTGCCAGCAGCCAAACTAGCGGGAGTGGGGATACGCAGTATTTT	CASSQTSGSGDTQYF
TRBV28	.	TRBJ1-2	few	TGTGCCAGCAGTGGACAAGCCCCCTGGGGCTACACCTTC	CASSGQAPWGYTF
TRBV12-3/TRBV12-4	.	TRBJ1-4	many	TGTGCCAGCAGTTTGATGGGTGGAGAAAAACTGTTTTTT	CASSLMGGEKLFF
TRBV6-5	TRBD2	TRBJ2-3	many	TGTGCCAGCAGTTTCAGACTAGCGGGGGGGCCCCATACGCAGTATTTT	CASSFRLAGGPHTQYF
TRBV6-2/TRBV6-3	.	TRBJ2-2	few	TGTGCCAGCAGTTACGGAGGGAAGGTCGGGGAGCTGTTTTTT	CASSYGGKVGELFF
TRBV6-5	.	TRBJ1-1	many	TGTGCCAGCAGTTTGATGCCGATGAACACTGAAGCTTTCTTT	CASSLMPMNTEAFF
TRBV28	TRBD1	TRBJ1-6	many	TGTGCCAGCAGACCCCCGGACAGGAATTCACCCCTCCACTTT	CASRPPDRNSPLHF
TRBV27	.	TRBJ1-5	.	TGTGCCAGCAGTTTCCAGGGGAGGAATCAGCCCCAGCATTTT	CASSFQGRNQPQHF
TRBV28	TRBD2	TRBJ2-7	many	TGTGCCAGCAGTGACGGCGGGAGGACCTACGAGCAGTACTTC	CASSDGGRTYEQYF
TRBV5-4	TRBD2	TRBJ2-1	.	TGTGCCAGCAGCCAAGGGCTAGCGGGAGATTTGGTAAATGAGCAGTTCTTC	CASSQGLAGDLVNEQFF
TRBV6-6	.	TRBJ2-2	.	TGTGCCATAGGACCCTCCCTGAACACCGGGGAGCTGTTTTTT	CAIGPSLNTGELFF
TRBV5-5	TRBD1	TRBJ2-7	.	TGTGCCGCAAGCCCGGGGACAGGGGGACCCTACGAGCAGTACTTC	CAASPGTGGPYEQYF
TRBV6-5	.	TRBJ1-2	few	TGTGCCAGCAGTTACTCGAACAGGCCGTACTATGGCTACACCTTC	CASSYSNRPYYGYTF
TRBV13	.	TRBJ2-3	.	TGTGCCAGCAGTCGGGAGACTGTGTTGATCGCAGATACGCAGTATTTT	CASSRETVLIADTQYF
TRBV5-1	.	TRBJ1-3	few	TGCGCCAGCAGCTTGGTCGTGGAGGGTTCCGCCGGAAACACCATATATTTT	CASSLVVEGSAGNTIYF
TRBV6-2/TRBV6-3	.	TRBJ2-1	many	TGTGCCAGCAGTCCCGAGATAGCGAGAGGGCCTGAGCAGTTCTTC	CASSPEIARGPEQFF
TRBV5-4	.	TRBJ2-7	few	TGTGCCAGCAGCTTGCCGAACAGACAAAGCTCCTACGAGCAGTACTTC	CASSLPNRQSSYEQYF
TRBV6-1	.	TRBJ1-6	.	TGTGCCAGCAGTGAACCCGCAGGGGCAAGAGGGTCACCCCTCCACTTT	CASSEPAGARGSPLHF
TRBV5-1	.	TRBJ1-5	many	TGCGCCAGCAGCTTAACTGGGGGAGCGGGTCAGCCCCAGCATTTT	CASSLTGGAGQPQHF
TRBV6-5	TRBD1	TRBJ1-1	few	TGTGCCAGCAGAGACCAGACAGGGACGAACACTGAAGCTTTCTTT	CASRDQTGTNTEAFF